The source of this TCR beta chain is a study of T cells after posttransplantation cyclophosphamide. Overall study results and limits: Later blood repertoires were often dominated by clones from the donor CD8+ memory compartment.

A word on this clone: Antigen: not known.

The CDR3 length is 12 residues. Per germline, CDR1 SGHVS and CDR2 FNYEAQ. The table came from immunoSEQ multiplex PCR; TCRdb's copy has only in-frame clones and leaves some out. Found here are about 52,000 clones, 94% of them singletons; the top ten hold 2.9%. The receptor comes from a woman aged 25 to 39 in good health and a related stem cell transplant donor. V gene TRBV7-6 combines with J gene TRBJ2-5, with D unclear. Judging by the DNA end, TRBJ2-7 fits better; the J call may be wrong. Sequences were obtained from PBMCs. The CDR3 protein is CASSPNSYEQYF. The CDR3 region has the DNA TGTGCCAGCAGCCCTAACTCCTACGAGCAGTACTTC.